What follows are 30 T cell receptor beta chains derived from one specimen sequenced in a study of OX40 agonist ivuxolimab in advanced cancers. Assay: immunoSEQ multiplex PCR; the TCRdb copy retains only in-frame clones and omits some. In the table there are roughly 50,000 clones, approximately 83% of which are singletons. Sequenced here: CD4+ or CD8+ T cells sorted from blood, sampled in a trial of the OX40 agonist ivuxolimab. All receptors derive from an adult with an advanced solid tumor such as melanoma, head and neck, liver or kidney cancer.

The rearrangement uses TRBV6-6 and TRBJ1-5, with 10 bases that match TRBD1. This CDR3 has 14 amino acids. Germline V gene data show CDR1 as MNHNY and CDR2 as SVGAGI (reference sequence). V lost 7 bases, J lost 6 bases, and 6 bases stayed unmatched. The CDR3 protein is CASMATGGLQPQHF. CDR3 coding DNA: TGTGCCAGCATGGCGACAGGGGGCCTTCAGCCCCAGCATTTT.

The chain carries TRBV6-1 and TRBJ2-2, with a weak D call TRBD2 (7 bases). The CDR3 has 15 amino acids. V shed 7 bases and J shed 0 bases, with 12 bases lying between them. Per germline, CDR1 MNHNS and CDR2 SASEGT. CDR3 DNA: TGTGCCAGCACCCCGGGGGGCGCGAACACCGGGGAGCTGTTTTTT. Translated: CASTPGGANTGELFF.

The chain carries TRBV29-1 and TRBJ1-1; a weak D match, TRBD1 (6 bases). There are 13 residues in the CDR3. The germline V gene encodes CDR1 SQVTM and CDR2 ANQGSEA. Trimming pared 6 bases from V and 0 bases from J, leaving 11 bases between. CDR3 protein: CSVQGQLNTEAFF. CDR3 bases: TGCAGCGTGCAGGGACAATTGAACACTGAAGCTTTCTTT.

This sequence joins TRBV6-5 and TRBJ2-7; 11 bases map to TRBD2. The CDR3 runs 14 residues. The V segment lost 4 bases and the J segment 4 bases; nucleotides outside the gene matches: 3. Germline assignment: CDR1 MNHEY and CDR2 SVGAGI. CDR3 sequence (DNA): TGTGCCAGCAGTTCCTGGACTAGCGGGTACGAGCAGTACGTC. Its protein product is CASSSWTSGYEQYV.

The chain combines TRBV30 with TRBJ2-3; D is possibly TRBD1 (5 bases). V was pared by 0 bases and J by 4 bases, with 5 bases between. Per germline, CDR1 GTSNPN and CDR2 SVGIG (reference sequence). CDR3 length: 12 residues. The CDR3: CAWSVGADTQYF. The CDR3 coding sequence is TGTGCCTGGAGTGTAGGGGCAGATACGCAGTATTTT.

This clone was seen just once. The rearrangement joins TRBV10-3 to TRBJ1-2; D unresolved. V lost 3 bases, J lost 7 bases, and 12 bases lay in between. This CDR3 region has 13 residues. Germline V gives CDR1 ENHRY, CDR2 SYGVKD. CDR3 DNA: TGTGCCATCAGTGACCGCGCCTTCCCTGGCTACACCTTC. Its translation: CAISDRAFPGYTF.

V and J are TRBV5-1 and TRBJ2-1, with TRBD1 matching over 9 bases. CDR3 length: 14 residues. V shed 4 bases, J shed 6 bases, and the junction held 5 bases outside the gene matches. Germline-derived CDR1 and CDR2 are SGHRS and YFSETQ. DNA of the CDR3: TGCGCCAGCAGCACCCGGGACAGGGCCAATGAGCAGTTCTTC. Translation gives CASSTRDRANEQFF.

The chain links TRBV4-2 to TRBJ2-7; D uncertain. This CDR3 has 11 amino acids. V was shortened by 5 bases and J by 3 bases, with 5 bases between the two germline ends. Germline V gene data show CDR1 as LGHNA and CDR2 as YNFKEQ. CDR3 DNA sequence: TGTGCCAGCAGCAGCGTCTACGAGCAGTACTTC. Protein: CASSSVYEQYF.

The V and J genes are TRBV18 and TRBJ2-1; D is unresolved. The CDR3 has 15 residues. CDR1 is KGHSH, CDR2 LQKENI, per germline. V was shortened by 5 bases and J by 7 bases, with 18 bases between the two germline ends. CDR3 coding DNA: TGTGCCAGCTCAGGTAGTGGGCAGTCTGGGAATGAGCAGTTCTTC. This encodes CASSGSGQSGNEQFF. Drawing the rest from reference TRBV18 and TRBJ2-1, the complete variable domain is NAGVMQNPRHLVRRRGQEARLRCSPMKGHSHVYWYRQLPEEGLKFMVYLQKENIIDESGMPKERFSAEFPKEGPSILRIQQVVRGDSAAYFCASSGSGQSGNEQFFGPGTRLTVL.

CDR3 DNA: TGTGCCAGCAGTTCCCCTAGCGGGATGCCCACCTACGAGCAGTACTTC. Translated, it gives CASSSPSGMPTYEQYF. The J gene is TRBJ2-7, the V gene TRBV28, with TRBD2 matching over 9 bases. J lost 2 bases, V lost 4 bases, and 9 bases had no gene match. CDR1 is MDHEN, CDR2 SYDVKM, per germline. The CDR3 loop spans 16 amino acids.

The chain is built from TRBV30 and TRBJ2-7, with 11 bases that match TRBD2. The CDR3 length is 13 residues. Germline V gene data show CDR1 as GTSNPN and CDR2 as SVGIG (reference sequence). With V trimmed by 2 bases and J by 5 bases, 2 bases remained unmatched. This chain's CDR3 is CAWSMTSGNEQYF. DNA for the CDR3: TGTGCCTGGAGTATGACTAGCGGGAACGAGCAGTACTTC.

The J gene is TRBJ1-6, the V gene TRBV6-1, with D hard to call. The V gene's germline CDR1 is MNHNS and CDR2 SASEGT. The CDR3 length is 15 residues. The V and J ends lost 2 bases and 6 bases respectively, with 11 bases between them. CDR3 residues: CASSELQTTNSPLHF. The CDR3 DNA sequence: TGTGCCAGCAGTGAATTGCAAACAACTAATTCACCCCTCCACTTT.

The rearrangement uses TRBV12-2 and TRBJ1-3. TRBV12-2 has pseudogene status. The CDR3 loop spans 20 amino acids. CDR3: CASRLVAGIGQHNSGNTIYF. CDR3 DNA: TGTGCAAGTCGCTTAGTGGCGGGGATTGGGCAGCATAACTCTGGAAACACCATATATTTT.

This chain links TRBV20-1 with TRBJ2-5; D is ambiguous. Trimming removed 2 bases from V and 5 bases from J, with 3 bases in between. Germline values: CDR1 DFQATT, CDR2 SNEGSKA (reference sequence). The CDR3 is made up of 10 amino acids. The CDR3 nucleotides are TGCAGTGCTAGAAGGGAGACCCAGTACTTC. Encoded protein: CSARRETQYF.

The chain joins TRBV7-6 to TRBJ1-4; D gene uncertain. Germline CDR1 and CDR2: SGHVS and FNYEAQ. The CDR3 length is 17 residues. V was shortened by 2 bases and J by 0 bases, with 13 bases between the two germline ends. The CDR3 nucleotides read TGTGCCAGCAGCTTATCATCCGGCGGGGCAACTAATGAAAAACTGTTTTTT. It encodes CASSLSSGGATNEKLFF.

This clone was seen once. This sequence joins TRBV27 and TRBJ2-1; 10 bases fit TRBD2. This CDR3 has 16 residues. Germline CDR1 MNHEY, CDR2 SMNVEV (reference sequence). J was trimmed by 3 bases and V by 8 bases; bases with no gene match: 10. CDR3: CASYPSTSGDYNEQFF. The CDR3, as DNA: TGTGCCAGCTACCCATCCACTAGCGGGGACTACAATGAGCAGTTCTTC.

The CDR3 nucleotides read TGTGCCAGCAACGCGGGAATGGCAGATACGCAGTATTTT. Translating gives CASNAGMADTQYF. The chain combines TRBV9 with TRBJ2-3; D perhaps matches TRBD2 (6 bases). The CDR3 is 13 amino acids. V lost 6 bases to trimming and J lost 4 bases, with 12 bases between them. The germline V gene encodes CDR1 SGDLS and CDR2 YYNGEE. Drawing the rest from reference TRBV9 and TRBJ2-3, the complete variable domain is DSGVTQTPKHLITATGQRVTLRCSPRSGDLSVYWYQQSLDQGLQFLIQYYNGEERAKGNILERFSAQQFPDLHSELNLSSLELGDSALYFCASNAGMADTQYFGPGTRLTVL.

The V call is TRBV5-1, the J call TRBJ1-2; D is unclear. The CDR3 sequence is 12 residues long. From germline, CDR1 is SGHRS and CDR2 YFSETQ. V was cut by 1 base and J by 6 bases, with 7 bases left in between. CDR3 sequence reads: CASSLPGDGYTF. CDR3 nucleotides: TGCGCCAGCAGCTTGCCCGGGGATGGCTACACCTTC. Looking up the rest from reference TRBV5-1 and TRBJ1-2 gives the full variable domain: KAGVTQTPRYLIKTRGQQVTLSCSPISGHRSVSWYQQTPGQGLQFLFEYFSETQRNKGNFPGRFSGRQFSNSRSEMNVSTLELGDSALYLCASSLPGDGYTFGSGTRLTVV.

This clone was seen just once. Here the CDR3 reads CASSVRGADTQYF. The CDR3 DNA follows: TGTGCCAGCAGTGTCAGGGGTGCAGATACGCAGTATTTT. The chain is built from TRBV2 and TRBJ2-3; weak D call: TRBD1 (6 bases). Trimming removed 4 bases from V and 4 bases from J, with 9 bases in between. CDR1 and CDR2 from the germline V gene are SNHLY and FYNNEI. This CDR3 comprises 13 residues.

The J gene is TRBJ1-2, the V gene TRBV2; 8 bases align to TRBD1. Germline assignment: CDR1 SNHLY and CDR2 FYNNEI. Trimming removed 3 bases from V and 4 bases from J; junction bases left unmatched: 1. The length of the CDR3 is 13 residues. In DNA form, the CDR3 reads TGTGCCAGCAGTGACAGGGGGCCCTATGGCTACACCTTC. This gives the protein CASSDRGPYGYTF. Variable domain in full (rest from reference TRBV2 and TRBJ1-2): EPEVTQTPSHQVTQMGQEVILRCVPISNHLYFYWYRQILGQKVEFLVSFYNNEISEKSEIFDDQFSVERPDGSNFTLKIRSTKLEDSAMYFCASSDRGPYGYTFGSGTRLTVV.

A few counts support this clone. The rearrangement uses TRBV6-5 and TRBJ2-1, with 10 positions matching TRBD1. Germline assignment: CDR1 MNHEY and CDR2 SVGAGI. This CDR3 is 13 amino acids long. The V gene end was trimmed by 5 bases and the J gene end by 12 bases; junction bases not matched to a gene: 7. The CDR3: CASSLDRGHVQFF. The CDR3 bases are TGTGCCAGCAGTCTCGACAGGGGGCATGTGCAGTTCTTC.

The CDR3 sequence: CASTKPAGRAGGSTGELFF. In DNA, the CDR3 is TGTGCCAGCACCAAGCCGGCCGGAAGAGCGGGGGGCAGCACCGGGGAGCTGTTTTTT. This chain uses TRBV7-9 with TRBJ2-2; 9 bases agree with TRBD2. V gave up 7 bases and J gave up 4 bases; unmatched junction bases: 19. This CDR3 is built from 19 residues. CDR1 SEHNR and CDR2 FQNEAQ come from the germline V gene (reference sequence).

The chain has TRBV7-3 and TRBJ1-2; 7 positions match TRBD1. With 5 bases clipped from V and 4 bases from J, the junction kept 4 bases outside the gene matches. The CDR3 sequence is 13 residues long. Germline CDR1 reads SGHTA; CDR2 reads FQGTGA. CDR3 residues: CASSPRDSYGYTF. CDR3 nucleotides: TGTGCCAGCAGCCCCCGGGACAGCTATGGCTACACCTTC.

The V gene is TRBV12-5, the J gene TRBJ2-6, with TRBD1 matching over 7 bases. The V segment lost 4 bases and the J segment 3 bases; nucleotides outside the gene matches: 3. In germline, CDR1 is LGHNT, CDR2 FRNRAP. CDR3 length: 15 amino acids. This chain's CDR3 is CASGSGQVGANVLTF. The CDR3 DNA sequence: TGTGCTAGTGGTTCCGGACAGGTTGGGGCCAACGTCCTGACTTTC.

V and J are TRBV5-6 and TRBJ2-5; tentatively, D is TRBD2 (5 bases). V was shortened by 4 bases and J by 4 bases, with 20 bases between the two germline ends. Germline lookup yields CDR1 SGHDT and CDR2 YYEEEE. The CDR3 consists of 16 residues. In DNA, the CDR3 is TGTGCCAGCAGCCCTGATGCGGGTTTCTTTCCAGAGACCCAGTACTTC. Translation gives CASSPDAGFFPETQYF.

This clone occurred a few times. The chain is built from TRBV5-8 and TRBJ1-1, with a tentative D call TRBD1 (6 bases). Trimming removed 5 bases from V and 6 bases from J, with 17 bases in between. Germline lookup yields CDR1 SGHTS and CDR2 YDEGEE. The CDR3 spans 14 residues. The CDR3 bases are TGTGCCAGCAGTCGGGACACGGCAACCGCTGAAGCTTTCTTT. It is translated as CASSRDTATAEAFF. Filled out from reference TRBV5-8 and TRBJ1-1, the complete variable domain reads EAGVTQSPTHLIKTRGQQATLRCSPISGHTSVYWYQQALGLGLQFLLWYDEGEERNRGNFPPRFSGRQFPNYSSELNVNALELEDSALYLCASSRDTATAEAFFGQGTRLTVV.

This clone has a single count. V and J are TRBV19 and TRBJ2-5, with D perhaps assigned TRBD1 or TRBD2 (7 bases each). The V end was cut by 6 bases, the J end by 5 bases, with 13 bases between. The CDR3 is 13 amino acids. Per germline, CDR1 LNHDA and CDR2 SQIVND (reference sequence). This chain's CDR3 is CASRAGGAETQYF. The CDR3 bases are TGTGCCAGTAGGGCAGGGGGGGCGGAGACCCAGTACTTC.

The V and J genes are TRBV7-2 and TRBJ2-1, with D perhaps matching TRBD1 (6 bases). CDR1 is SGHTA, CDR2 FQGNSA, per germline. Between the trimmed V and J ends, which lost 6 bases and 8 bases, there was a span of 17 bases. The CDR3 is made up of 14 amino acids. CDR3 DNA sequence: TGTGCCAGCAGTCGGGACACAGGTGACCATGAGCAGTTCTTC. It codes for CASSRDTGDHEQFF.

This chain uses TRBV5-1 with TRBJ1-2; the D gene is possibly TRBD1 (6 bases). The length of the CDR3 is 14 residues. Looked up from germline, CDR1 is SGHRS and CDR2 is YFSETQ. V lost 1 base and J 3 bases, leaving 10 bases between the germline ends. The CDR3 DNA reads TGCGCCAGCAGCTTGAGGGGGGCCGACTATGGCTACACCTTC. Translated: CASSLRGADYGYTF.

This clone was counted only a few times. The rearrangement uses TRBV5-8 and TRBJ2-2, with a possible D match to TRBD1 (5 bases). This CDR3 has 15 residues. The ends were cut back, 4 bases at V and 2 bases at J, with 12 bases in the middle. Germline CDR1 reads SGHTS; CDR2 reads YDEGEE. For the CDR3, the DNA is TGTGCCAGCAGCCCAAGGACAACCAACACCGGGGAGCTGTTTTTT. It encodes CASSPRTTNTGELFF.